The source of this TCR beta chain is a study of tumor-infiltrating lymphocytes in oesophageal squamous cell carcinoma. In this sample, this clonotype turned up once. Germline-derived CDR1 and CDR2 are SGHTA and FQGNSA. The CDR3 covers 14 residues. TCRdb ran MiXCR on the PCR reads and lists one entry per CDR3 protein. The data hold approximately 18,000 distinct CDR3 sequences, with about 45% observed a single time. Sequenced: esophageal tumor tissue. The gene calls are TRBV7-2 and TRBJ2-5, with D perhaps assigned TRBD1 or TRBD2 (5 bases each). Judging by the DNA end, TRBJ2-7 fits better; the J call may be wrong. The TCR was taken from a male donor with esophageal squamous cell carcinoma. CDR3 sequence: CASSFRDGTYEQYF. In nucleotides, the CDR3 is TGTGCCAGCAGCTTCCGGGACGGTACCTACGAGCAGTACTTC.